The 5 T cell receptor beta chains reported below all come from one sample, sequenced in a study of blood T cell repertoires in COVID-19. Profiling relied on immunoSEQ multiplex PCR, and the TCRdb table lists in-frame clones only, not all of them. The data contain 400,000 or so clones, 75% to 90% of them seen just once; the ten biggest clones take up about 1.6%. Sequenced input: peripheral blood. These receptors were collected from a middle-aged woman with COVID-19, enrolled during active disease.

Comments on this clone: Within the sample, other DNA sequences also encode this same CDR3. The rearrangement links TRBV7-3 to TRBJ2-1, with 9 positions matching TRBD2. The CDR3 contains 15 residues. Trimming removed 0 bases from V and 4 bases from J; junction bases left unmatched: 1. CDR1 and CDR2 from the germline V gene are SGHTA and FQGTGA. CDR3 protein: CASSLTAGGYNEQFF. DNA of the CDR3: TGTGCCAGCAGCTTAACTGCGGGAGGGTACAATGAGCAGTTCTTC.

This clone is a singleton in its sample. The chain combines TRBV19 with TRBJ2-5, with TRBD1 matching over 7 bases. This CDR3 is built from 13 residues. Trimming at V came to 6 bases and at J to 1 base, leaving 2 bases not matched to a gene. Germline V gene sequence: CDR1 LNHDA, CDR2 SQIVND (reference sequence). DNA for the CDR3: TGTGCCAGTAGGAACAGGGGCCAAGAGACCCAGTACTTC. This codes for CASRNRGQETQYF. Full variable domain (rest looked up from reference TRBV19 and TRBJ2-5): DGGITQSPKYLFRKEGQNVTLSCEQNLNHDAMYWYRQDPGQGLRLIYYSQIVNDFQKGDIAEGYSVSREKKESFPLTVTSAQKNPTAFYLCASRNRGQETQYFGPGTRLLVL.

V gene TRBV13 combines with J gene TRBJ2-7, with D tentatively TRBD1 (5 bases). The CDR3 consists of 12 residues. Trimming shortened V by 1 base and J by 5 bases, and 6 bases separated the two germline ends. Germline values: CDR1 PRHDT, CDR2 FYEKMQ (reference sequence). The CDR3 loop is CASSLETDEQYF. For the CDR3, the DNA is TGTGCCAGCAGCTTAGAGACAGACGAGCAGTACTTC.

This chain uses TRBV18 with TRBJ2-5; 12 bases match TRBD1. V lost 5 bases to trimming and J lost 4 bases; unmatched junction nucleotides: 2. The CDR3 runs 14 residues. Germline values: CDR1 KGHSH, CDR2 LQKENI. The CDR3 is CASSGTGGTETQYF. The CDR3 nucleotides read TGTGCCAGCTCAGGGACAGGGGGCACAGAGACCCAGTACTTC. The full variable domain, with the rest looked up from reference TRBV18 and TRBJ2-5, is NAGVMQNPRHLVRRRGQEARLRCSPMKGHSHVYWYRQLPEEGLKFMVYLQKENIIDESGMPKERFSAEFPKEGPSILRIQQVVRGDSAAYFCASSGTGGTETQYFGPGTRLLVL.

V is TRBV28 and J is TRBJ1-1; D remains ambiguous. Germline V gene data show CDR1 as MDHEN and CDR2 as SYDVKM. The V gene lost 2 bases and the J gene lost 0 bases, with 13 bases spanning the gap. This CDR3 spans 16 amino acids. In nucleotides, the CDR3 is TGTGCCAGCAGTTTAGGAGGTTCTATAATGAACACTGAAGCTTTCTTT. This encodes CASSLGGSIMNTEAFF.